One and the same sample provided the 24 T cell receptor beta chains below, sequenced in a study of blood T cell repertoires in COVID-19. Clones were sequenced by immunoSEQ multiplex PCR, and TCRdb holds only the in-frame ones, with some missing. The sample has 220,000 or so clones; about 80% are singletons. Sequencing input: peripheral blood. These receptors were taken from a woman in her twenties or thirties who had recovered from COVID-19.

The chain employs TRBV30 and TRBJ2-1; D ambiguous. Germline loops: CDR1 GTSNPN, CDR2 SVGIG (reference sequence). This CDR3 region has 12 residues. V was cut by 2 bases and J by 7 bases, with 9 bases left in between. CDR3 sequence (DNA): TGTGCCTGGAGTTTGGCGGAGAATGAGCAGTTCTTC. Its protein is CAWSLAENEQFF.

The rearrangement uses TRBV15 and TRBJ2-1, with D possibly TRBD1 on 5 matching bases. Trimming removed 3 bases from V and 1 base from J, with 13 bases in between. Germline assignment: CDR1 LNHNV and CDR2 YYDKDF (reference sequence). The CDR3 loop spans 16 amino acids. Written as DNA, the CDR3 is TGTGCCACCAGCAGGTCTACAAAGGGGTCCTACAATGAGCAGTTCTTC. As protein: CATSRSTKGSYNEQFF.

This clone was recorded only once. The chain is built from TRBV6-5 and TRBJ2-3; the match to TRBD2 covers 9 bases. This CDR3 is built from 15 residues. Germline trimming cut 5 bases from V and 6 bases from J; bases unmatched to any gene: 9. Germline CDR1 reads MNHEY; CDR2 reads SVGAGI. The CDR3, as DNA: TGTGCCAGCAGTCTCGGGAGAAGCGGGGGGGATACGCAGTATTTT. Residues: CASSLGRSGGDTQYF.

The rearrangement joins TRBV28 to TRBJ2-5; 8 bases fit TRBD1. Germline assignment: CDR1 MDHEN and CDR2 SYDVKM. This CDR3 spans 13 amino acids. Losses at the gene ends were 9 bases for V and 5 bases for J; bases not matched to a gene: 8. The CDR3 loop reads CASEDRVGETQYF. The CDR3 DNA sequence: TGTGCCAGTGAGGACAGGGTGGGGGAGACCCAGTACTTC.

The chain employs TRBV27 and TRBJ2-1; TRBD2 matches 8 bases. There are 14 residues in the CDR3. Germline V gene lookup returns CDR1 MNHEY and CDR2 SMNVEV (reference sequence). The V gene end was trimmed by 7 bases and the J gene end by 7 bases; junction bases not matched to a gene: 9. This chain's CDR3 is CASTGLVGRNEQFF. As DNA, the CDR3 is TGTGCCAGCACGGGACTAGTCGGGAGAAATGAGCAGTTCTTC.

In its sample, this clone was seen once. The chain recombines TRBV5-1 with TRBJ2-3, with TRBD2 matching 9 bases. This CDR3 has 15 amino acids. V gave up 0 bases and J gave up 7 bases; unmatched junction bases: 6. Germline V gene lookup returns CDR1 SGHRS and CDR2 YFSETQ. The DNA for the CDR3 is TGCGCCAGCAGCTTGGGAGGCGGGAGGGCCAATACGCAGTATTTT. Encoded protein: CASSLGGGRANTQYF.

The chain is built from TRBV7-9 and TRBJ1-4; TRBD1 agrees at 7 bases. The length of the CDR3 is 13 residues. J lost 6 bases, V lost 5 bases, and 3 bases had no gene match. Germline CDR1 is SEHNR and CDR2 is FQNEAQ (reference sequence). CDR3 residues: CASSPRGDEKLFF. The CDR3 region has the DNA TGTGCCAGCAGCCCCAGGGGGGATGAAAAACTGTTTTTT. Looking up the rest from reference TRBV7-9 and TRBJ1-4 gives the full variable domain: DTGVSQNPRHKITKRGQNVTFRCDPISEHNRLYWYRQTLGQGPEFLTYFQNEAQLEKSRLLSDRFSAERPKGSFSTLEIQRTEQGDSAMYLCASSPRGDEKLFFGSGTQLSVL.

This clone was detected once. The J gene is TRBJ1-4, the V gene TRBV13; perhaps TRBD1 as D (5 bases). Germline CDR1 reads PRHDT; CDR2 reads FYEKMQ (reference sequence). The CDR3 has 16 amino acids. Trimming took 4 bases from V and 0 from J, leaving 12 bases between them. CDR3 bases: TGTGCCAGCAGCTCTAGGGGACTAGCAACTAATGAAAAACTGTTTTTT. It translates to CASSSRGLATNEKLFF.

The chain joins TRBV24-1 to TRBJ2-2; D gene uncertain. Trimming stripped 3 bases from V and 1 base from J, with 11 bases between. The CDR3 contains 16 residues. Germline V gene data show CDR1 as KGHDR and CDR2 as SFDVKD. The CDR3 protein is CATSDPPPGNTGELFF. CDR3 coding DNA: TGTGCCACCAGTGATCCGCCCCCGGGGAACACCGGGGAGCTGTTTTTT.

The chain joins TRBV27 to TRBJ2-1; TRBD2 aligns across 11 bases. With V trimmed by 6 bases and J by 7 bases, 14 bases remained unmatched. The CDR3 consists of 17 residues. CDR1 and CDR2 (germline): MNHEY, SMNVEV (reference sequence). The CDR3 nucleotides are TGTGCCAGCAGCACGCTGATAGCGGGAGGGCCTAATAATGAGCAGTTCTTC. This sequence encodes CASSTLIAGGPNNEQFF.

The rearrangement joins TRBV28 to TRBJ2-5; the D gene is possibly TRBD1 (5 bases). The V end lost 10 bases, the J end lost 1 base, and 16 bases lay between the germline ends. CDR3 length: 14 residues. Germline CDR1 MDHEN, CDR2 SYDVKM. The CDR3 DNA follows: TGTGCCACGTGGGGCGGAAGGACCCAAGAGACCCAGTACTTC. Translating gives CATWGGRTQETQYF.

The V call is TRBV19, the J call TRBJ1-5, with a weak D call TRBD1 (6 bases). CDR3 length equals 16 residues. Trimming stripped 5 bases from V and 4 bases from J, with 18 bases between. The V gene's germline CDR1 is LNHDA and CDR2 SQIVND (reference sequence). CDR3 residues: CASSLRSGGANQPQHF. Here the CDR3 DNA reads TGTGCCAGTAGTTTACGATCTGGGGGCGCGAATCAGCCCCAGCATTTT.

The genes are TRBV3-1 (or the pseudogene TRBV3-2) and TRBJ2-7, with 11 bases matching TRBD2. The germline V gene has CDR1 LGHDT and CDR2 YNNKEL (reference sequence). The junction had 3 bases not matched to a gene; V was cut back by 4 bases and J by 4 bases. The CDR3 totals 14 residues. This CDR3 is CASSPLAGAYEQYF. The DNA for the CDR3 is TGTGCCAGCAGCCCACTAGCGGGAGCTTACGAGCAGTACTTC.

This sequence joins TRBV20-1 and TRBJ2-1; D is unclear. The CDR3 length is 11 residues. Germline values: CDR1 DFQATT, CDR2 SNEGSKA (reference sequence). Trimming removed 5 bases from V and 5 bases from J, with 7 bases in between. The CDR3 DNA reads as TGCAGTGCTGTTCAGAACAATGAGCAGTTCTTC. Amino acid sequence: CSAVQNNEQFF.

V gene TRBV10-1 combines with J gene TRBJ2-1; 10 bases map to TRBD1. Trimming removed 5 bases from V and 4 bases from J; junction bases left unmatched: 11. Germline V gene sequence: CDR1 WNHNN, CDR2 SYGVQD (reference sequence). CDR3 length: 17 amino acids. CDR3 nucleotide sequence: TGCGCCAGCAGTTCTGGGATCGGGACAGGGGAGTACAATGAGCAGTTCTTC. This sequence encodes CASSSGIGTGEYNEQFF.

V is TRBV27 and J is TRBJ2-5; 13 positions match TRBD2. With 4 bases clipped from V and 5 bases from J, the junction kept 4 bases outside the gene matches. The CDR3 loop spans 15 amino acids. Looked up from germline, CDR1 is MNHEY and CDR2 is SMNVEV (reference sequence). The CDR3 loop reads CASSWTSGRWETQYF. CDR3 nucleotides: TGTGCCAGCAGTTGGACTAGCGGGAGATGGGAGACCCAGTACTTC.

This chain uses TRBV28 with TRBJ2-5; weak D call: TRBD2 (5 bases). This CDR3 comprises 16 residues. Germline-derived CDR1 and CDR2 are MDHEN and SYDVKM. Trimming removed 2 bases at V and 6 bases at J, with 19 bases between. The CDR3: CASSLGVLTREKTQYF. CDR3 nucleotides: TGTGCCAGCAGTTTAGGGGTTTTAACGAGGGAGAAGACCCAGTACTTC.

The V and J genes are TRBV6-2 or TRBV6-3 and TRBJ1-2, with 7 positions matching TRBD1. Germline values: CDR1 MNHEY, CDR2 SVGEGT. The CDR3 runs to 17 residues. V gave up 2 bases and J gave up 1 base; unmatched junction bases: 10. The CDR3 DNA reads as TGTGCCAGCAGTTACCTGAGGGGGCGCGAGAATAACTATGGCTACACCTTC. Protein sequence: CASSYLRGRENNYGYTF.

This clone was seen at least ten times. The chain couples TRBV6-5 to TRBJ1-4, with unresolved D. The V gene lost 8 bases and the J gene lost 0 bases, with 7 bases spanning the gap. CDR1 is MNHEY and CDR2 is SVGAGI in the germline V gene. CDR3 length equals 13 residues. In DNA form, the CDR3 reads TGTGCCAGCGCCCAGTCAACTAATGAAAAACTGTTTTTT. It is translated as CASAQSTNEKLFF.

As concerns this clone: The junction shows a germline mismatch at one end, possibly a read error. V usage is TRBV29-1 and J usage is TRBJ2-3, with 10 bases aligning to TRBD1. This CDR3 has 14 amino acids. Germline CDR1 SQVTM, CDR2 ANQGSEA. The CDR3 coding sequence is TGCAGCGTGGAAGGACAGGGGGAGGGTTATACGCAGTATTTT. It encodes CSVEGQGEGYTQYF.

V usage is TRBV11-3 and J usage is TRBJ2-3; TRBD2 matches 15 bases. CDR1 is SGHNT and CDR2 is YENEEA in the germline V gene. Germline trimming cut 5 bases from V and 5 bases from J; bases unmatched to any gene: 5. The CDR3 is 16 amino acids. The CDR3 loop is CASSQGLAGGGDTQYF. The CDR3 region has the DNA TGTGCCAGCAGCCAGGGACTAGCGGGAGGTGGAGATACGCAGTATTTT.

This clone was counted only a few times. In the same sample, other DNA sequences code for this CDR3. V gene TRBV5-1 combines with J gene TRBJ2-5; 9 bases line up with TRBD1. CDR3 length: 15 residues. CDR1 SGHRS and CDR2 YFSETQ come from the germline V gene. The ends lost 0 bases at V and 5 bases at J; junction bases unmatched: 5. The CDR3 here is CASSLEQGARETQYF. The CDR3 region has the DNA TGCGCCAGCAGCTTGGAACAGGGGGCGCGGGAGACCCAGTACTTC.

The chain recombines TRBV20-1 with TRBJ2-7; 8 nucleotides line up with TRBD1. J was trimmed by 4 bases and V by 6 bases; bases with no gene match: 2. This CDR3 is built from 11 residues. Germline V gene sequence: CDR1 DFQATT, CDR2 SNEGSKA (reference sequence). CDR3 coding DNA: TGCAGTGCCTGGACAGGGTACGAGCAGTACTTC. This encodes CSAWTGYEQYF.

The gene calls are TRBV5-1 and TRBJ1-3; D gene ambiguous. This CDR3 is built from 16 residues. Looked up from germline, CDR1 is SGHRS and CDR2 is YFSETQ. The germline V and J ends were trimmed by 0 bases and 0 bases, with 10 bases remaining between them. The CDR3 sequence is CASSLGGVISGNTIYF. DNA of the CDR3: TGCGCCAGCAGCTTGGGAGGAGTGATCTCTGGAAACACCATATATTTT.